The clone carrying this T cell receptor beta chain was recorded a few times. The antigen remains undetermined. The sample comes from a study of T cells in Graves' hyperthyroidism and ophthalmopathy. Amplified TCR beta CDR3 regions came from RNA transcripts. HTBI primers were employed in a first-round RT-PCR of the TCR CDR3. MiXCR, applied by TCRdb to the multiplex PCR reads, yields one record per CDR3 protein. The repertoire holds under 200,000 distinct CDR3 sequences, over 7.5% seen once, with approximately 20% in the top ten. It was 8 to 10 ml of fresh peripheral blood that supplied the PBMCs. Study conclusions and caveats: Separating ophthalmopathy from stable hyperthyroidism was achieved by a 13 V-J model.

The germline V gene encodes CDR1 SEHNR and CDR2 FQNEAQ (reference sequence). This CDR3 comprises 17 residues. With 1 base removed from V and 1 base from J, the gap between germline ends came to 14 bases. The chain links TRBV7-9 to TRBJ1-3; maybe TRBD1 (5 bases). The origin of this receptor is a woman between 18 and 29 years old with Graves' hyperthyroidism that later progressed to Graves' ophthalmopathy. Sequencing input: blood. CDR3 DNA sequence: TGTGCCAGCAGCTTAGTCGTTTCAGGGCTATCTGGAAACACCATATATTTT. Protein sequence: CASSLVVSGLSGNTIYF.